This T cell receptor (beta chain) was captured by sequencing in a study of OX40 agonist ivuxolimab in advanced cancers. The wider study: Two patients with cutaneous melanoma and one with hepatocellular carcinoma, three in total, showed partial responses.

TCRdb's copy holds only in-frame clones and misses some; the assay was immunoSEQ multiplex PCR. The table records about 110,000 clones, approximately 90% of them present only once. This material consisted of CD4+ or CD8+ T cells sorted from blood, taken in a trial of the OX40 agonist ivuxolimab. The clonotype comes from an adult with an advanced solid tumor such as melanoma, head and neck, liver or kidney cancer.

CDR3 loop: CASSEERGSGNTIYF. Written as DNA, the CDR3 is TGTGCCAGCAGTGAAGAGAGAGGCTCTGGAAACACCATATATTTT. The V call is TRBV2, the J call TRBJ1-3, with unresolved D. This CDR3 spans 15 amino acids. CDR1 and CDR2 from the germline V gene are SNHLY and FYNNEI. V lost 1 base to trimming and J lost 0 bases, with 7 bases between them.